Listed below are T cell receptor beta chains from one sample, sequenced in a study of control samples from healthy donors and cancer patients. Measured with immunoSEQ multiplex PCR; TCRdb has only the in-frame clones, and not every one. The sample has about 130,000 clones; roughly 90% are singletons. Sequenced sample: blood. The receptors derive from a young man in good health. The CDR3 runs from the conserved cysteine through the conserved F or W. Fields, in order: clone size, J gene, V gene, D gene, CDR3 DNA, CDR3 protein. D genes are given only for firm matches. Size tells how often a clone was seen (once, few, many) or the class of an expanded clone, and some rows leave it out.

>-|TRBJ1-1|TRBV5-4|-
TGTGCCAGCAGTCTCAGGGGAGGCACTGAAGCTTTCTTT
CASSLRGGTEAFF
>-|TRBJ2-2|TRBV24-1|TRBD2
TGTGCCACCAGGACTAGCGGGAGGGGGGGCACCGGGGAGCTGTTTTTT
CATRTSGRGGTGELFF
>-|TRBJ2-7|TRBV7-9|-
TGTGCCAGCAAGACCACGGGAGAATACGAGCAGTACTTC
CASKTTGEYEQYF
>-|TRBJ2-7|TRBV7-2|TRBD2
TGTGCCAGCAGCTTTGGAGCTAGCGGCTCTGGGGAGTACTTC
CASSFGASGSGEYF
>-|TRBJ2-3|TRBV5-6|-
TGTGCCAGCAGCTTGTTCTTCGGGGCGCGGGGCACAGATACGCAGTATTTT
CASSLFFGARGTDTQYF
>-|TRBJ1-1|TRBV7-8|-
TGTGCCAGCAGCTTCAGGGTAGGAGCTGAAGCTTTCTTT
CASSFRVGAEAFF
>-|TRBJ1-5|TRBV27|TRBD1
TGTGCCAGCAGTTTATCCGGTGGACAGGGGGCAGGACAGCCCCAGCATTTT
CASSLSGGQGAGQPQHF
>-|TRBJ2-2|TRBV5-1|TRBD1
TGCGCCAGCAGCGGGACAGGGAACACCGGGGAGCTGTTTTTT
CASSGTGNTGELFF
>once|TRBJ2-7|TRBV11-2|-
TGTGCCAGCACCGAGGGGGGCGAGCAGTACTTC
CASTEGGEQYF
>-|TRBJ1-1|TRBV27|-
TGTGCCAGCAGTTTTGCGGGGGCCTCGAACACTGAAGCTTTCTTT
CASSFAGASNTEAFF
>-|TRBJ2-7|TRBV7-2|TRBD1
TGTGCCAGCGGGGGACAGGGATCCTACGAGCAGTACTTC
CASGGQGSYEQYF
>few|TRBJ2-3|TRBV18|TRBD2
TGTGCCAGCTCACCGGCGGGAGCGGGTGCAGATACGCAGTATTTT
CASSPAGAGADTQYF
>-|TRBJ1-4|TRBV18|-
TGTGCCAGCTCACCACAAGCGGTAACTAATGAAAAACTGTTTTTT
CASSPQAVTNEKLFF
>-|TRBJ2-2|TRBV19|TRBD2
TGTGCCAGTAGTATAGAGGGAGGGCCGATAGGGGAGCTGTTTTTT
CASSIEGGPIGELFF
>-|TRBJ2-5|TRBV20-1|-
TGCAGTGGTCGGGTTGAGGAGACCCAGTACTTC
CSGRVEETQYF
>-|TRBJ1-1|TRBV6-5|-
TGTGCCAGCAGTTACTTACTGGGGAACACTGAAGCTTTCTTT
CASSYLLGNTEAFF
>-|TRBJ2-5|TRBV12-3/TRBV12-4|-
TGTGCCAGCCAAGCTTCGGAGACCCAGTACTTC
CASQASETQYF
>few|TRBJ2-2|TRBV7-3|TRBD1
TGTGCCAGCAGCCAGACAGGGACGAACACCGGGGAGCTGTTTTTT
CASSQTGTNTGELFF
>-|TRBJ2-5|TRBV27|-
TGTGCCAGCAGGAAGGGGGAGACTGGGACCCAGTACTTC
CASRKGETGTQYF
>-|TRBJ2-2|TRBV14|TRBD2
TGTGCCAGCAGCCATGGGACTAGCGGGACTTTCACCGGGGAGCTGTTTTTT
CASSHGTSGTFTGELFF
>-|TRBJ1-5|TRBV2|-
TGTGCCAGCTCCCGTACCGGTAGCAATCAGCCCCAGCATTTT
CASSRTGSNQPQHF
>once|TRBJ1-2|TRBV12-3/TRBV12-4|-
TGTGCCAGCAGTTTGTCTTCCTATGGCTACACCTTC
CASSLSSYGYTF
>-|TRBJ1-1|TRBV6-5|-
TGTGCCAGCACCGAAGGAAGGCAGAACACTGAAGCTTTCTTT
CASTEGRQNTEAFF
>-|TRBJ1-1|TRBV19|-
TGTGCCAGTAGTCCCCGACAGGCCTCACTTCCTATTCGAATGAACACTGAAGCTTTCTTT
CASSPRQASLPIRMNTEAFF
>once|TRBJ2-7|TRBV9|TRBD1
TGTGCCAGCAGCCGAGAACCCTCGGGGACAGGCTACGAGCAGTACTTC
CASSREPSGTGYEQYF
>few|TRBJ1-1|TRBV27|TRBD1
TGTGCCAGCAGTTCCTCCGTATCAGGGAGGGGGACAGATCATGAAGCTTTCTTT
CASSSSVSGRGTDHEAFF
>-|TRBJ1-6|TRBV5-1|-
TGCGCCAGCAGCTTGGGGGCCCCTAATTCACCCCTCCACTTT
CASSLGAPNSPLHF
>-|TRBJ1-5|TRBV28|-
TGTGCCAGCCATTTCGCGGGGTACAGCAATCAGCCCCAGCATTTT
CASHFAGYSNQPQHF
>-|TRBJ1-2|TRBV6-4|TRBD1
TGTGCCAGCGGTGGACAGGGGCGCGGCTACACCTTC
CASGGQGRGYTF
>-|TRBJ2-6|TRBV29-1|-
TGCAGCGCTGGGACGAAATCTGGGGCCAACGTCCTGACTTTC
CSAGTKSGANVLTF
>-|TRBJ2-1|TRBV2|-
TGTGCCAGCAGTTCGCCCTACAATGAGCAGTTCTTC
CASSSPYNEQFF
>-|TRBJ1-1|TRBV5-4|-
TGTGCCAGCAGCTTGGACGAGGGTTTCCTGAACACTGAAGCTTTCTTT
CASSLDEGFLNTEAFF
>-|TRBJ1-2|TRBV12-3/TRBV12-4|-
TGTGCCAGCAGTTTATTGGGGGCGCGGGGCTACACCTTC
CASSLLGARGYTF
>-|TRBJ1-2|TRBV2|-
TGTGCCAGCAGTGAAGAGTCAGGGGCTGGCTACACCTTC
CASSEESGAGYTF
>-|TRBJ2-1|TRBV15|TRBD1
TGTGCCACCAGCAGAGTCGGACAGGGATATGAGCAGTTCTTC
CATSRVGQGYEQFF
>-|TRBJ1-1|TRBV5-1|-
TGCGCCAGCAGCTTGGCCACGGGCTATCACACTGAAGCTTTCTTT
CASSLATGYHTEAFF
>-|TRBJ1-5|TRBV18|TRBD1
TGTGCCAGCTCACCACAGGGGGCCAATCAGCCCCAGCATTTT
CASSPQGANQPQHF
>-|TRBJ2-5|TRBV27|TRBD2
TGTGCCAGCAGTTTATTCCAACCGGGGGGGGGCCAAGAGACCCAGTACTTC
CASSLFQPGGGQETQYF
>-|TRBJ2-1|TRBV27|-
TGTGCCAGCAGTTTATTCCGGGGGATTGGACACAATGAGCAGTTCTTC
CASSLFRGIGHNEQFF
>-|TRBJ1-1|TRBV27|-
TGTGCCAGCAGTTTGAAAGGGGGCACTGAAGCTTTCTTT
CASSLKGGTEAFF